These T cell receptor beta chains were read from a single sample in a study of CD8 T cells in Susac syndrome. Each CDR3 protein is one row after TCRdb ran MiXCR on the immunoSEQ multiplex PCR reads. The sample lists about 300,000 distinct CDR3 sequences, more than 75% occurring once. Sequencing input: CD8+ T cells from PBMCs. Every receptor here comes from a human donor with multiple sclerosis. The CDR3 runs from the conserved cysteine through the conserved F or W. Clone size appears in some rows only: once, few, many, or a class for an expanded clone.

j_gene,v_gene,abundance,CDR3aa
TRBJ2-5,TRBV12-3/TRBV12-4,-,CASSLDRRETQYF
TRBJ2-7,TRBV24-1,-,CATSGTRDYEQYF
TRBJ2-2,TRBV28,-,CASSFRGTNTGELFF
TRBJ2-5,TRBV7-9,-,CASSHSGQGLQETQYF
TRBJ2-1,TRBV28,-,CASSPGEAGISYNEQFF
TRBJ2-7,TRBV15,-,CATSKTGASYEQYF
TRBJ2-5,TRBV5-6,-,CASSSGKRGTQYF
TRBJ2-1,TRBV6-5,-,CASSYTGVVNEQFF
TRBJ1-1,TRBV7-2,-,CASSVTWQPSMNTEAFF
TRBJ2-7,TRBV11-2,once,CASSLSGTGTYEQYF
TRBJ2-7,TRBV20-1,-,CSARDPGGSSYEQYF
TRBJ1-4,TRBV4-1,-,CASSQGEKKLFF
TRBJ2-1,TRBV20-1,-,CSARDYYGGPYNEQFF
TRBJ2-5,TRBV4-1,-,CASSQEKRWGGETQYF
TRBJ2-7,TRBV29-1,-,CSVEIAAYEQYF
TRBJ2-1,TRBV7-9,-,CASSNKNEQFF
TRBJ2-1,TRBV3-1,-,CASSQDSGGDNEQFF
TRBJ2-7,TRBV9,-,CASSVAPGQGYEQYF
TRBJ1-5,TRBV7-9,-,CASSLEGYSNQPQHF
TRBJ2-1,TRBV7-6,-,CASSVETSGLYNEQFF
TRBJ2-3,TRBV6-1,-,CAISTLVADTQYF
TRBJ2-3,TRBV18,-,CASSPGYGGDTQYF
TRBJ1-5,TRBV10-3,-,CAISESGLDQPQHF
TRBJ2-1,TRBV20-1,-,CSAEETETSGSRDEQFF
TRBJ2-1,TRBV5-5,-,CASRHNEQFF
TRBJ2-1,TRBV11-2,-,CASSNRGRMDEQFF
TRBJ1-2,TRBV6-1,-,CASSSDLARVNYGYTF
TRBJ1-1,TRBV27,-,CTSSLYSGRGTEAFF
TRBJ2-3,TRBV5-1,-,CASSLSPGSTDTQYF
TRBJ2-2,TRBV6-1,few,CASYLLGTGELFF
TRBJ2-3,TRBV21-1,-,CASSKKEMLADTQYF
TRBJ2-2,TRBV27,-,CASSLRGGPNTGELFF